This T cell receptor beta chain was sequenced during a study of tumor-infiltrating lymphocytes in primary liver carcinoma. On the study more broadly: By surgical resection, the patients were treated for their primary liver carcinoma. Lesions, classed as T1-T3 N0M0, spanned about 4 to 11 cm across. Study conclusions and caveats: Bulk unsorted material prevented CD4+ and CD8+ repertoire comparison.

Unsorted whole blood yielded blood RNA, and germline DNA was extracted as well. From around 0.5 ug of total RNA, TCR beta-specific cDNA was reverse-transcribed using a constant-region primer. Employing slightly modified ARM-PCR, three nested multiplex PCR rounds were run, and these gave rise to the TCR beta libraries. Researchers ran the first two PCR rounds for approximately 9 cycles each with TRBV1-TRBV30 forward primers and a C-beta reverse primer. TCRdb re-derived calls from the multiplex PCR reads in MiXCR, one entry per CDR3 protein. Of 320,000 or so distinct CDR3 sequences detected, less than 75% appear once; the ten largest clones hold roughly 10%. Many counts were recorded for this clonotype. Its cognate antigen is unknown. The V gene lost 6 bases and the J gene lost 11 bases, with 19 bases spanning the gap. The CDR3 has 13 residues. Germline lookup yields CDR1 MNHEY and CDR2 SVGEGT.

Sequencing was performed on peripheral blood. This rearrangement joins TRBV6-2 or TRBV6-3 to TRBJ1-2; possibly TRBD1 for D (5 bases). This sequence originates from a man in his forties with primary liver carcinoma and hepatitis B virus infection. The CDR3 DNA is TGTGCCAGCAGGGCCCACGACAGATGGGCGTACACCTTC. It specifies CASRAHDRWAYTF.